The 27 T cell receptor beta chains listed next were all sequenced from one sample in a study of T cells after posttransplantation cyclophosphamide (dated by TCRdb to the mid-2010s). To prepare the library, the immunoSEQ multiplex PCR assay was applied. This immuneACCESS table, as held by TCRdb, lists in-frame sequences with V and J called but not all clones. Of the missing ones, under half trace to an unresolved V gene in checked studies; the others have no known cause. This sample has about 12,000 clones, none of them a singleton. The ten largest account for 6% to 8% of the sample. Sequenced material: PBMCs. These TCRs come from a woman in her thirties or forties in good health, CMV-negative, and a related stem cell transplant donor.

This clone was seen repeatedly, ten times or more. This chain connects TRBV12-3 or TRBV12-4 to TRBJ1-2, with 9 bases matching TRBD1. The V gene end was trimmed by 4 bases and the J gene end by 3 bases; junction bases not matched to a gene: 0. This CDR3 has 13 residues. CDR3 in DNA: TGTGCCAGCAGTTGGACAGGGGACTATGGCTACACCTTC. Translating it yields CASSWTGDYGYTF.

There are many counts of this clone. The chain couples TRBV18 to TRBJ1-3, with a tentative D call TRBD1 (6 bases). Between the trimmed V and J ends, which lost 5 bases and 4 bases, there was a span of 12 bases. CDR3 size: 14 residues. Germline V gene sequence: CDR1 KGHSH, CDR2 LQKENI. Here the CDR3 reads CASSKGQSGNTIYF. DNA of the CDR3: TGTGCCAGCTCAAAAGGACAGTCCGGAAACACCATATATTTT.

This clone was observed many times. This sequence joins TRBV19 and TRBJ1-2, with 7 nucleotides matching TRBD1. J gave up 6 bases and V 9 bases, and 13 bases lay outside the gene matches. The CDR3 runs to 14 residues. In germline, CDR1 is LNHDA, CDR2 SQIVND (reference sequence). CDR3 in DNA: TGTGCCAGCAATATACAGGGGCGAGAAAATGGCTACACCTTC. It encodes CASNIQGRENGYTF.

This rearrangement joins TRBV29-1 to TRBJ1-2; tentative D call: TRBD1 (6 bases). Deletions cut 7 bases from V and 4 bases from J, with 22 bases between. Germline CDR1 reads SQVTM; CDR2 reads ANQGSEA. This CDR3 has 15 amino acids. The CDR3: CSARGAAGETYGYTF. The CDR3 nucleotides are TGCAGCGCGAGGGGGGCGGCGGGGGAAACCTATGGCTACACCTTC.

This clone was seen ten or more times. The V call is TRBV4-2, the J call TRBJ2-2, with no clear D. Germline V lookup: CDR1 LGHNA, CDR2 YNFKEQ. The CDR3 length is 13 residues. Deletions cut 0 bases from V and 6 bases from J, with 5 bases between. CDR3 DNA: TGTGCCAGCAGCCAAGATGTCTCCGGGGAGCTGTTTTTT. Its protein product is CASSQDVSGELFF.

This clone was seen repeatedly, ten times or more. The chain is built from TRBV11-1 and TRBJ2-7; TRBD1 matches 7 bases. J was trimmed by 3 bases and V by 0 bases; bases with no gene match: 8. Germline CDR1 is SGHAT and CDR2 is FQDESV (reference sequence). The CDR3 spans 16 residues. The CDR3 nucleotides read TGTGCCAGCAGCTTAGCGCCCAGACAGGGTAGCTACGAGCAGTACTTC. Protein: CASSLAPRQGSYEQYF.

This sequence joins TRBV7-9 and TRBJ2-5, with 8 nucleotides matching TRBD1. CDR1 is SEHNR and CDR2 is FQNEAQ in the germline V gene (reference sequence). V shed 5 bases, J shed 2 bases, and the junction held 16 bases outside the gene matches. CDR3 length: 18 amino acids. The CDR3 sequence: CASSTPAGDRDRQETQYF. The CDR3 DNA is TGTGCCAGCAGCACGCCCGCTGGGGACCGGGACAGGCAAGAGACCCAGTACTTC. The full variable domain, in which reference TRBV7-9 and TRBJ2-5 provide the parts outside the CDR3, is DTGVSQNPRHKITKRGQNVTFRCDPISEHNRLYWYRQTLGQGPEFLTYFQNEAQLEKSRLLSDRFSAERPKGSFSTLEIQRTEQGDSAMYLCASSTPAGDRDRQETQYFGPGTRLLVL.

This clone was seen ten or more times. The chain recombines TRBV5-8 with TRBJ2-3; a possible D gene is TRBD1 (6 bases). Germline CDR1 SGHTS, CDR2 YDEGEE. This CDR3 is 14 amino acids long. V lost 6 bases, J lost 3 bases, and 14 bases lay in between. The CDR3 loop is CASKLDSSTDTQYF. DNA for the CDR3: TGTGCCAGCAAGTTGGACAGTTCGACAGATACGCAGTATTTT.

This clone appeared many times. The genes are TRBV4-1 and TRBJ2-3, with D perhaps matching TRBD1 (5 bases). V lost 1 base, J lost 4 bases, and 12 bases lay in between. The germline gives CDR1 MGHRA, CDR2 YSYEKL. The CDR3 loop spans 15 amino acids. This CDR3 reads CASSQGWVGADTQYF. The CDR3 bases are TGCGCCAGCAGCCAAGGGTGGGTAGGGGCAGATACGCAGTATTTT.

This clone showed up many times. This sequence joins TRBV5-8 and TRBJ1-5; unclear D gene. V dropped 1 base and J dropped 5 bases, with 10 bases sitting between them. Looked up from germline, CDR1 is SGHTS and CDR2 is YDEGEE. This CDR3 has 14 amino acids. CDR3 sequence (DNA): TGTGCCAGCAGCTTGACGGGTTACGATCAGCCCCAGCATTTT. It specifies CASSLTGYDQPQHF.

J is TRBJ2-7 and V is TRBV9, with 7 bases fitting TRBD1. Per germline, CDR1 SGDLS and CDR2 YYNGEE. J was trimmed by 3 bases and V by 4 bases; bases with no gene match: 7. The CDR3 contains 14 residues. The CDR3 region is CASSPPGQRYEQYF. The CDR3 coding sequence is TGTGCCAGCAGCCCACCGGGACAGCGCTACGAGCAGTACTTC.

This clone was seen many times. The V gene is TRBV6-2 or TRBV6-3, the J gene TRBJ2-1; TRBD2 matches at 13 bases. With 2 bases clipped from V and 7 bases from J, the junction kept 8 bases outside the gene matches. The CDR3 length is 17 residues. Germline V gene lookup returns CDR1 MNHEY and CDR2 SVGEGT. CDR3 amino acids: CASSYGGTSGIGNEQFF. The CDR3 DNA reads as TGTGCCAGCAGTTACGGGGGGACTAGCGGGATTGGTAATGAGCAGTTCTTC.

The genes are TRBV6-5 and TRBJ2-2, with a tentative D call TRBD1 (5 bases). CDR1 is MNHEY and CDR2 is SVGAGI in the germline V gene. There are 16 residues in the CDR3. V gave up 4 bases and J gave up 6 bases, with 18 bases separating them. The CDR3 sequence: CASSLPGPTGAGELFF. The CDR3 DNA follows: TGTGCCAGCAGTTTACCAGGGCCGACTGGAGCCGGGGAGCTGTTTTTT.

This clone was counted ten times or more. The chain is built from TRBV15 and TRBJ2-3; 9 bases agree with TRBD2. Germline values: CDR1 LNHNV, CDR2 YYDKDF (reference sequence). The CDR3 totals 16 residues. J was trimmed by 1 base and V by 0 bases; bases with no gene match: 2. The CDR3 region has the DNA TGTGCCACCAGCAGAGATCCTAGCGGGGGCACAGATACGCAGTATTTT. Amino acids: CATSRDPSGGTDTQYF.

The table lists this clone with many counts. The chain uses TRBV5-6 and TRBJ1-2, with 9 bases matching TRBD1. This CDR3 has 17 residues. V lost 3 bases and J lost 4; bases outside the gene matches: 13. Germline CDR1 and CDR2: SGHDT and YYEEEE. CDR3 amino acids: CASSSRGTGQSPYGYTF. The CDR3 DNA reads TGTGCCAGCAGCTCGCGGGGGACAGGGCAATCCCCCTATGGCTACACCTTC.

This clone was counted many times. This chain uses TRBV27 with TRBJ2-1, with 10 bases that match TRBD1. The CDR3 contains 18 residues. CDR1 is MNHEY and CDR2 is SMNVEV in the germline V gene (reference sequence). V was pared by 10 bases and J by 3 bases, with 18 bases of the junction left unmatched. The CDR3 loop is CATRTGGTGEIRYNEQFF. In nucleotides, the CDR3 is TGTGCCACCAGAACGGGGGGGACAGGGGAGATTCGCTACAATGAGCAGTTCTTC.

This clone occurred many times. The chain links TRBV28 to TRBJ2-4; 7 nucleotides match TRBD1. The CDR3 length is 14 residues. V gave up 3 bases and J gave up 3 bases; unmatched junction bases: 2. Looked up from germline, CDR1 is MDHEN and CDR2 is SYDVKM. In nucleotides, the CDR3 is TGTGCCAGCAGTTTTGCAGGGGGCAAAAACATTCAGTACTTC. As protein: CASSFAGGKNIQYF.

This clone came up many times. The J gene is TRBJ2-4, the V gene TRBV4-2; D perhaps matches TRBD1 (6 bases). Trimming removed 3 bases at V and 6 bases at J, with 12 bases between. Germline V CDR1 and CDR2: LGHNA, YNFKEQ. There are 14 residues in the CDR3. CDR3: CASSQPQGINIQYF. The CDR3 DNA is TGTGCCAGCAGCCAGCCGCAGGGGATAAACATTCAGTACTTC.

This clone was counted ten times or more. The chain has TRBV5-4 and TRBJ2-7, with TRBD1 matching 9 bases. Germline CDR1 is SGHNT and CDR2 is YYREEE (reference sequence). J lost 2 bases, V lost 4 bases, and 7 bases had no gene match. CDR3 length: 15 residues. CDR3 sequence (DNA): TGTGCCAGCAGCCGGGACAGGGCCACCACCTACGAGCAGTACTTC. Protein sequence: CASSRDRATTYEQYF.

This clone was seen repeatedly, ten times or more. The genes are TRBV6-2 or TRBV6-3 and TRBJ1-1, with 7 bases aligning to TRBD1. The CDR3 covers 15 residues. From germline, CDR1 is MNHEY and CDR2 SVGEGT. J was trimmed by 12 bases and V by 5 bases; bases with no gene match: 18. The CDR3 here is CASSTLGQLVARPFF. The CDR3 DNA is TGTGCCAGCAGTACCCTGGGACAGTTGGTAGCGCGGCCTTTCTTT.

This sequence joins TRBV30 and TRBJ1-2; 10 nucleotides align to TRBD1. V dropped 0 bases and J dropped 7; count of bases not matched to a gene: 17. The CDR3 has 18 residues. The V gene's germline CDR1 is GTSNPN and CDR2 SVGIG (reference sequence). The CDR3 is CAWSVQGPGQGIRSGYTF. In nucleotides, the CDR3 is TGTGCCTGGAGTGTACAAGGTCCGGGACAGGGGATAAGAAGTGGCTACACCTTC.

This clone came up many times. The chain recombines TRBV19 with TRBJ2-7, with TRBD1 as a possible D gene (5 bases). Germline CDR1 and CDR2: LNHDA and SQIVND (reference sequence). The CDR3 consists of 13 residues. V dropped 4 bases and J dropped 2 bases, with 9 bases sitting between them. The CDR3: CASSNRPPYEQYF. The DNA for the CDR3 is TGTGCCAGTAGTAACAGGCCCCCCTACGAGCAGTACTTC.

This clone was seen many times. The chain couples TRBV2 to TRBJ2-2; 7 nucleotides line up with TRBD2. CDR3 length: 15 residues. Trimming at V came to 4 bases and at J to 7 bases, leaving 9 bases not matched to a gene. CDR1 is SNHLY and CDR2 is FYNNEI in the germline V gene. The chain's CDR3 is CASSGLAGVGGELFF. CDR3 sequence (DNA): TGTGCCAGCAGTGGTCTCGCGGGGGTTGGCGGGGAGCTGTTTTTT. Together with reference TRBV2 and TRBJ2-2, the CDR3 gives the full variable domain: EPEVTQTPSHQVTQMGQEVILRCVPISNHLYFYWYRQILGQKVEFLVSFYNNEISEKSEIFDDQFSVERPDGSNFTLKIRSTKLEDSAMYFCASSGLAGVGGELFFGEGSRLTVL.

This clone was found many times. This chain uses TRBV11-2 with TRBJ2-3; tentatively, D is TRBD1 (6 bases). This CDR3 has 14 residues. The germline V gene has CDR1 SGHAT and CDR2 FQNNGV. Trimming removed 3 bases from V and 3 bases from J, with 10 bases in between. Here the CDR3 reads CASSLGARTDTQYF. The CDR3 region has the DNA TGTGCCAGCAGCTTGGGGGCGCGGACAGATACGCAGTATTTT.

In this sample, this clone turned up many times. The rearrangement uses TRBV6-1 and TRBJ2-5; 12 nucleotides agree with TRBD2. The germline V gene has CDR1 MNHNS and CDR2 SASEGT. V was clipped by 4 bases and J by 3 bases; unmatched bases: 6. This CDR3 comprises 16 residues. CDR3 amino acids: CASSGSLAGGKETQYF. As DNA, the CDR3 is TGTGCCAGCAGTGGGTCGCTAGCGGGGGGGAAAGAGACCCAGTACTTC.

This clone came up many times. The V call is TRBV18, the J call TRBJ1-1, with 7 nucleotides matching TRBD1. CDR1 is KGHSH and CDR2 is LQKENI in the germline V gene. The CDR3 is 14 residues long. Losses at the gene ends were 1 base for V and 1 base for J; bases not matched to a gene: 0. The CDR3 here is CASSPQGANTEAFF. The CDR3 DNA sequence: TGTGCCAGCTCACCACAGGGGGCGAACACTGAAGCTTTCTTT.

This clone showed up many times. V is TRBV28 and J is TRBJ1-5; TRBD1 is a possible D gene (5 bases). The germline V gene has CDR1 MDHEN and CDR2 SYDVKM. Trimming removed 2 bases at V and 0 bases at J, with 5 bases between. This CDR3 has 14 amino acids. The CDR3 sequence is CASSLDSSNQPQHF. The CDR3 DNA sequence: TGTGCCAGCAGTTTAGACAGTAGCAATCAGCCCCAGCATTTT.